What follows is one T cell receptor (beta chain) and its context. The data were obtained in a study of T cell responses to AZD1222 COVID-19 vaccine. Trimming stripped 4 bases from V and 7 bases from J, with 14 bases between. Germline CDR1 is SGHRS and CDR2 is YFSETQ. The CDR3 has 13 amino acids. Sequencing used immunoSEQ multiplex PCR; TCRdb keeps in-frame clones, though not all of them. The sample contains roughly 99,000 clones, under 95% of which appear only once. Specimen: peripheral blood, collected on day 0 of AZD1222 vaccination. The TCR comes from an adult in good health. The V and J genes are TRBV5-1 and TRBJ1-2; D ambiguous. CDR3 protein: CASSEDPSVGYTF. The DNA of the CDR3 is TGCGCCAGCAGCGAGGACCCATCAGTTGGCTACACCTTC.